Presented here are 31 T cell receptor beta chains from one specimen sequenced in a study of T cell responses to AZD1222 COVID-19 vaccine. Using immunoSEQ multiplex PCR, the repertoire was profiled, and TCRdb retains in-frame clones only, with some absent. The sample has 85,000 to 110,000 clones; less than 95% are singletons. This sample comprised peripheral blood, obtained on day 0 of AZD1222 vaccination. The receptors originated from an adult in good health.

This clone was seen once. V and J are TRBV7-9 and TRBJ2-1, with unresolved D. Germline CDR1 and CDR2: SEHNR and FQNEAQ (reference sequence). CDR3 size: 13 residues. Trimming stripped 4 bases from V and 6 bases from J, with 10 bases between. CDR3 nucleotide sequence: TGTGCCAGCAGCTACTCAGTAGGCAATGAGCAGTTCTTC. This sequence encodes CASSYSVGNEQFF. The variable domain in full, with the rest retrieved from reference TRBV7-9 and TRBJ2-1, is DTGVSQNPRHKITKRGQNVTFRCDPISEHNRLYWYRQTLGQGPEFLTYFQNEAQLEKSRLLSDRFSAERPKGSFSTLEIQRTEQGDSAMYLCASSYSVGNEQFFGPGTRLTVL.

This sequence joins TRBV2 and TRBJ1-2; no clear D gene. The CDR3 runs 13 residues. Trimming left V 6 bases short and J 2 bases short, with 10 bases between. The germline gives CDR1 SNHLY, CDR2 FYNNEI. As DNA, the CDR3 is TGTGCCAGCAGCGTCGGACTCAACTATGGCTACACCTTC. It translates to CASSVGLNYGYTF.

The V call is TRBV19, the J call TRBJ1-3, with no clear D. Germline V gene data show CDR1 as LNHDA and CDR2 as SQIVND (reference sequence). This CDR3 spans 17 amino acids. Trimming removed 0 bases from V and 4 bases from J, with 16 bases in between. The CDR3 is CASSIDLRNPSGNTIYF. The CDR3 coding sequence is TGTGCCAGTAGTATAGATCTGAGGAACCCCTCCGGAAACACCATATATTTT.

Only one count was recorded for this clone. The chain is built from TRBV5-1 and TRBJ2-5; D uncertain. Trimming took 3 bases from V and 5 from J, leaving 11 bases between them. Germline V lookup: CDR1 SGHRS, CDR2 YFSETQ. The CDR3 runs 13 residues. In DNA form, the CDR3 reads TGCGCCAGCAGCTGGACCTTACCTGAGACCCAGTACTTC. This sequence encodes CASSWTLPETQYF.

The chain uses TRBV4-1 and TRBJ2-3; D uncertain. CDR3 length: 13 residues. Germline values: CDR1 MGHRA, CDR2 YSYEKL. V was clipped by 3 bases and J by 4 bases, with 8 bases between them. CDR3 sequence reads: CASSHPRSDTQYF. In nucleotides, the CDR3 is TGCGCCAGCAGCCACCCCCGTTCAGATACGCAGTATTTT.

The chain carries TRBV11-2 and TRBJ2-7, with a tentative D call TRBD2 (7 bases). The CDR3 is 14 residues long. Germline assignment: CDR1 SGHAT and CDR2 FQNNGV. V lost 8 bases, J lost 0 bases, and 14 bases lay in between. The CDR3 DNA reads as TGTGCCAGCGCGAGGGGGGGCACCTCCTACGAGCAGTACTTC. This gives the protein CASARGGTSYEQYF.

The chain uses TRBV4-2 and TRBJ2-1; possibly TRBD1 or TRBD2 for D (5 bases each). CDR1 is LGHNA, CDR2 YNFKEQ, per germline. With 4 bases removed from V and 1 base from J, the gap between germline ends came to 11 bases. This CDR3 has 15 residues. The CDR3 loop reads CASSPQWGSYNEQFF. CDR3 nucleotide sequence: TGTGCCAGCAGCCCACAGTGGGGGTCCTACAATGAGCAGTTCTTC.

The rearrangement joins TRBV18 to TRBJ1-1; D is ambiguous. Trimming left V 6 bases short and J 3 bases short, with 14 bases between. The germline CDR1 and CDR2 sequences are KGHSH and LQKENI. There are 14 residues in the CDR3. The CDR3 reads CASSLTVGHTEAFF. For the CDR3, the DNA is TGTGCCAGCTCGCTAACAGTCGGTCACACTGAAGCTTTCTTT. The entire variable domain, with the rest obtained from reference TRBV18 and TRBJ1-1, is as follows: NAGVMQNPRHLVRRRGQEARLRCSPMKGHSHVYWYRQLPEEGLKFMVYLQKENIIDESGMPKERFSAEFPKEGPSILRIQQVVRGDSAAYFCASSLTVGHTEAFFGQGTRLTVV.

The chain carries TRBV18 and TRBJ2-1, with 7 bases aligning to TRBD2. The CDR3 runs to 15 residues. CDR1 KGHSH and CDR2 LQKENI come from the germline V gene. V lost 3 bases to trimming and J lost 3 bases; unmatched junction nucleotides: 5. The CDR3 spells CASSPSSGDYNEQFF. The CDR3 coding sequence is TGTGCCAGCTCACCTTCCAGCGGGGACTACAATGAGCAGTTCTTC.

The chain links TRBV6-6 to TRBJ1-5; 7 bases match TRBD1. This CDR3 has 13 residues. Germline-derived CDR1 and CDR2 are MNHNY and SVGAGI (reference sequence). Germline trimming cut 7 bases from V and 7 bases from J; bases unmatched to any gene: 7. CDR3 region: CASKTGVWQPQHF. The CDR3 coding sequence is TGTGCCAGCAAAACAGGGGTCTGGCAGCCCCAGCATTTT.

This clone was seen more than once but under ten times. The CDR3 coding sequence is TGTGCCAGCAGTGCATACTCCTGGTCCTACGAGCAGTACTTC. Translation gives CASSAYSWSYEQYF. V and J are TRBV2 and TRBJ2-7, with D uncertain. V was clipped by 4 bases and J by 1 base, with 11 bases between them. This CDR3 is built from 14 residues. Germline assignment: CDR1 SNHLY and CDR2 FYNNEI.

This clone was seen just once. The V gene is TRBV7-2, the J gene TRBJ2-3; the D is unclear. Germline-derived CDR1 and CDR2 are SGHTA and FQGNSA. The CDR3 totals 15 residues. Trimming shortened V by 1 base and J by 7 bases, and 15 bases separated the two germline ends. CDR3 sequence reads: CASSLGSRGTYTQYF. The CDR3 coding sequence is TGTGCCAGCAGCTTAGGGTCTCGCGGCACGTATACGCAGTATTTT.

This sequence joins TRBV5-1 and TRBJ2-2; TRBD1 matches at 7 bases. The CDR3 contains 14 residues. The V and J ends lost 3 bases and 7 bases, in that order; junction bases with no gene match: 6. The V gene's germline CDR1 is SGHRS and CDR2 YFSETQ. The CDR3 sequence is CASSSRQGDGELFF. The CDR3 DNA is TGCGCCAGCAGCTCCCGACAGGGCGACGGGGAGCTGTTTTTT.

CDR3 in DNA: TGTGCCAGCTCACCAGCGGTAATGAACACTGAAGCTTTCTTT. Protein product: CASSPAVMNTEAFF. The genes are TRBV18 and TRBJ1-1, with no clear D. Germline CDR1 and CDR2: KGHSH and LQKENI. Trimming took off 2 bases at V and 0 bases at J, with 7 bases between the two ends. The CDR3 length is 14 residues.

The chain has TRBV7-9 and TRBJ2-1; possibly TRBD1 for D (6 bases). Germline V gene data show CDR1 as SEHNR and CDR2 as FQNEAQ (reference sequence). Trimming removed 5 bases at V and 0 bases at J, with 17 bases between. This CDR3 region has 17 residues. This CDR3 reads CASSPRLDRPSYNEQFF. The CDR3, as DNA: TGTGCCAGCAGCCCCCGGCTGGACAGACCCTCCTACAATGAGCAGTTCTTC.

The CDR3 region has the DNA TGCGCCAGCAGCCGGACAGTCAATCAGCCCCAGCATTTT. This sequence encodes CASSRTVNQPQHF. The rearrangement joins TRBV5-1 to TRBJ1-5, with TRBD1 as a possible D gene (6 bases). Germline V lookup: CDR1 SGHRS, CDR2 YFSETQ. The CDR3 spans 13 residues. Trimming stripped 4 bases from V and 3 bases from J, with 8 bases between.

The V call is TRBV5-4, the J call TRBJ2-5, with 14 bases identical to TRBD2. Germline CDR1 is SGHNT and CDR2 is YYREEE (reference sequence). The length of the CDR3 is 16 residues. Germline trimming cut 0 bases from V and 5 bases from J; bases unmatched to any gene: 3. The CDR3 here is CASSLGLAGGHETQYF. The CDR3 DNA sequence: TGTGCCAGCAGCTTGGGACTAGCGGGGGGGCACGAGACCCAGTACTTC.

The CDR3: CASSGMRGGEAFF. The CDR3 DNA reads as TGTGCCAGTAGTGGAATGAGGGGTGGTGAAGCTTTCTTT. The rearrangement joins TRBV19 to TRBJ1-1, with D possibly TRBD1 on 5 matching bases. This CDR3 region has 13 residues. The V end was cut by 5 bases, the J end by 7 bases, with 14 bases between. The germline gives CDR1 LNHDA, CDR2 SQIVND (reference sequence).

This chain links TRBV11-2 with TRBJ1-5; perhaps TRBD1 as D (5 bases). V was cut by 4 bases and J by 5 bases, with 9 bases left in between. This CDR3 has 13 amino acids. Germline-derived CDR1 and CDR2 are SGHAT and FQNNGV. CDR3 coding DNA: TGTGCCAGCAGCTCCGGCAGGGATCAGCCCCAGCATTTT. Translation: CASSSGRDQPQHF.

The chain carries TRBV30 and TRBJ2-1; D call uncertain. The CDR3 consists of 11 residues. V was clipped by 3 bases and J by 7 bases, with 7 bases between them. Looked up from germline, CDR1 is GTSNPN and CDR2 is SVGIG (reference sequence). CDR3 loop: CAWRWSNEQFF. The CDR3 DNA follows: TGTGCCTGGAGATGGTCAAATGAGCAGTTCTTC.

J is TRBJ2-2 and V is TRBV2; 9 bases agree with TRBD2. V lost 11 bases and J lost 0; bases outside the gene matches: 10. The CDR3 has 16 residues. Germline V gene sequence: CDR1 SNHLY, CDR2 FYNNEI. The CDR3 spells CASRGRGGPNTGELFF. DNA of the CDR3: TGTGCCTCTCGCGGGCGGGGGGGCCCGAACACCGGGGAGCTGTTTTTT. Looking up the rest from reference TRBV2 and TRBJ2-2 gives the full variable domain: EPEVTQTPSHQVTQMGQEVILRCVPISNHLYFYWYRQILGQKVEFLVSFYNNEISEKSEIFDDQFSVERPDGSNFTLKIRSTKLEDSAMYFCASRGRGGPNTGELFFGEGSRLTVL.

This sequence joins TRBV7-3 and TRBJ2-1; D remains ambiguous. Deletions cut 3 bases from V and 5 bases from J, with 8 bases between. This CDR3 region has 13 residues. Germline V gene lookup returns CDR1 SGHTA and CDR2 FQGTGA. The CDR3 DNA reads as TGTGCCAGCAGCTTTCGACGGGACAATGAGCAGTTCTTC. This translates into CASSFRRDNEQFF.

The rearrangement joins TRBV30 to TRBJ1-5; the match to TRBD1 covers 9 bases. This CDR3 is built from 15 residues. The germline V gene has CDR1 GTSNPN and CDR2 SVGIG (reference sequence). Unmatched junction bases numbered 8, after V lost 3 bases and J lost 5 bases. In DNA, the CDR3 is TGTGCCTGGAGCGGCCCGGGACAGGGTCATCAGCCCCAGCATTTT. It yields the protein CAWSGPGQGHQPQHF.

CDR3: CASSQFYRDRGLIETQYF. Here the CDR3 DNA reads TGTGCCAGCAGCCAGTTTTACCGGGACAGGGGGCTCATAGAGACCCAGTACTTC. This rearrangement joins TRBV2 to TRBJ2-5, with TRBD1 matching over 12 bases. The CDR3 loop spans 18 amino acids. Trimming removed 6 bases from V and 4 bases from J; junction bases left unmatched: 15. The germline gives CDR1 SNHLY, CDR2 FYNNEI.

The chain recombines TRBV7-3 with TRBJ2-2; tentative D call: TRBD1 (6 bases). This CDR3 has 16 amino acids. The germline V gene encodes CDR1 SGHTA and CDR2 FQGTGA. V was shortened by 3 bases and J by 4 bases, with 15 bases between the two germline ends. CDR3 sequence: CASSLVAQGSTGELFF. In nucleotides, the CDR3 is TGTGCCAGCAGCTTGGTGGCGCAGGGGAGCACCGGGGAGCTGTTTTTT.

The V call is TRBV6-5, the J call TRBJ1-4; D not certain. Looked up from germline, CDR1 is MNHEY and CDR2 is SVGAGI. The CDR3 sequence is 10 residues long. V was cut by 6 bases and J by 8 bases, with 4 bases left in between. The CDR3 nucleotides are TGTGCCAGCAGGGACGAAAAACTGTTTTTT. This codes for CASRDEKLFF.

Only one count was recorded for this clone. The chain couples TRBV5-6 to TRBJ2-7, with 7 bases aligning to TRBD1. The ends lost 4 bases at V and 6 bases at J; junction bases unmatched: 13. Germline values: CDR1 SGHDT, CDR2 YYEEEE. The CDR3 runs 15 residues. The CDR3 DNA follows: TGTGCCAGCAGCCCGCGGACAGGTTGGTTTAGCGAGCAGTACTTC. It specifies CASSPRTGWFSEQYF.

CDR3 in DNA: TGTGCCAGCAGTGGGGCCTGGACGGTAGATTCACCCCTCCACTTT. Translation: CASSGAWTVDSPLHF. The rearrangement links TRBV2 to TRBJ1-6; no clear D gene. The V and J ends lost 4 bases and 8 bases respectively, with 15 bases between them. Germline CDR1 is SNHLY and CDR2 is FYNNEI. CDR3 length: 15 residues.

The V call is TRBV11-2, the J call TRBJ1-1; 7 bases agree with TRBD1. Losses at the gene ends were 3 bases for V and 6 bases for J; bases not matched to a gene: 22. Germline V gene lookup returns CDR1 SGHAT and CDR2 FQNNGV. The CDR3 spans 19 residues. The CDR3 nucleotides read TGTGCCAGCAGCTTCCGTAGAGGGCCCATGGACAGGAGGTCCCCTGAAGCTTTCTTT. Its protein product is CASSFRRGPMDRRSPEAFF.

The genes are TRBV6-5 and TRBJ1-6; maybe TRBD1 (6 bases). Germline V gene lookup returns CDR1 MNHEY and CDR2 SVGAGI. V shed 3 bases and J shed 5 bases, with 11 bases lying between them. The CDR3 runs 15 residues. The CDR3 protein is CASSYSHRDNSPLHF. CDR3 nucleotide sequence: TGTGCCAGCAGTTATTCCCACAGGGATAATTCACCCCTCCACTTT.

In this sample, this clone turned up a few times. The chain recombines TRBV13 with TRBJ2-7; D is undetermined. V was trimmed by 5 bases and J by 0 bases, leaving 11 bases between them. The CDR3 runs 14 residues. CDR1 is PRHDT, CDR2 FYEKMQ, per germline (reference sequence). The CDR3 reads CASSREQGSYEQYF. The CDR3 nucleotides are TGTGCCAGCAGCCGAGAACAAGGCTCCTACGAGCAGTACTTC.